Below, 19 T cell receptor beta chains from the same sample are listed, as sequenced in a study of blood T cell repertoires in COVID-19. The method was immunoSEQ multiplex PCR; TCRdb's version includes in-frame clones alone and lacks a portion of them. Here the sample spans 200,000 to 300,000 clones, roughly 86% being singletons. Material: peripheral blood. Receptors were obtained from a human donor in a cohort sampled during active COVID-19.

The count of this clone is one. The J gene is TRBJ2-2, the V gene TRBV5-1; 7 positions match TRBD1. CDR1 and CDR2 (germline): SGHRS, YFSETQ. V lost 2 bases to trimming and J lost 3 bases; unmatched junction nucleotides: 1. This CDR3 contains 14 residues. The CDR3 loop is CASSFTGDTGELFF. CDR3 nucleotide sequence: TGCGCCAGCAGCTTTACAGGGGACACCGGGGAGCTGTTTTTT. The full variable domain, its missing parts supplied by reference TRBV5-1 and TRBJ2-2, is KAGVTQTPRYLIKTRGQQVTLSCSPISGHRSVSWYQQTPGQGLQFLFEYFSETQRNKGNFPGRFSGRQFSNSRSEMNVSTLELGDSALYLCASSFTGDTGELFFGEGSRLTVL.

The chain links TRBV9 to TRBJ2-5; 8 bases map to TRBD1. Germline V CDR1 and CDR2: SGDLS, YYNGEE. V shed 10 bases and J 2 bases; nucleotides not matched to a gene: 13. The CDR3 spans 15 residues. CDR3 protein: CASSDSGGGQETQYF. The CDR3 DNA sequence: TGTGCCTCCAGCGATTCAGGGGGCGGGCAAGAGACCCAGTACTTC.

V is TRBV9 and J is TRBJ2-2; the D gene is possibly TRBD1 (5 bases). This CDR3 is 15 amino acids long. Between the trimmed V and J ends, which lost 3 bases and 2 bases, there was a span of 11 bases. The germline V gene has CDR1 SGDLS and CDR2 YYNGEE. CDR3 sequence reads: CASSARQLNTGELFF. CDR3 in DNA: TGTGCCAGCAGCGCCCGACAGCTAAACACCGGGGAGCTGTTTTTT.

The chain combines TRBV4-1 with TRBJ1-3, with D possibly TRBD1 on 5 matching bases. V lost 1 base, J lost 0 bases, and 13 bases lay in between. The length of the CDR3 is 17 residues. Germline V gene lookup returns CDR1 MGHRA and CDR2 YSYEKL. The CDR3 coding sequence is TGCGCCAGCAGCCAAGTAGCCCAGGGAAGCTCTGGAAACACCATATATTTT. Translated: CASSQVAQGSSGNTIYF.

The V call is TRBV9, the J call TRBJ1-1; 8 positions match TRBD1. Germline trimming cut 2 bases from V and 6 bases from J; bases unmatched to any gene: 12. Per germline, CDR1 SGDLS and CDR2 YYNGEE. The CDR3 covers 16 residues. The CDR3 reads CASSVPLDRDMSEAFF. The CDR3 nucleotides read TGTGCCAGCAGCGTCCCATTGGACAGGGATATGTCTGAAGCTTTCTTT. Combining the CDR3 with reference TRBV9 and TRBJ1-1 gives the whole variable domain DSGVTQTPKHLITATGQRVTLRCSPRSGDLSVYWYQQSLDQGLQFLIQYYNGEERAKGNILERFSAQQFPDLHSELNLSSLELGDSALYFCASSVPLDRDMSEAFFGQGTRLTVV.

CDR3 sequence (DNA): TGTGCCAGCAGCCCCCATGGTCCTACGGGGAACACTGAAGCTTTCTTT. It translates to CASSPHGPTGNTEAFF. This rearrangement joins TRBV3-1 (or the pseudogene TRBV3-2) to TRBJ1-1; D uncertain. V lost 4 bases to trimming and J lost 1 base, with 16 bases between them. CDR3 length equals 16 residues. CDR1 is LGHDT, CDR2 YNNKEL, per germline (reference sequence).

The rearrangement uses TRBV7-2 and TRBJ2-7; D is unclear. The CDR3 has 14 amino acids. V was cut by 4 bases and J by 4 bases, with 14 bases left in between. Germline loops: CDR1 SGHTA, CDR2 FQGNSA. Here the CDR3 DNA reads TGTGCCAGCAGCTCGCCCCAACAGTATTACGAGCAGTACTTC. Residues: CASSSPQQYYEQYF. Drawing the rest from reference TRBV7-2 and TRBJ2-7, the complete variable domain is GAGVSQSPSNKVTEKGKDVELRCDPISGHTALYWYRQSLGQGLEFLIYFQGNSAPDKSGLPSDRFSAERTGGSVSTLTIQRTQQEDSAVYLCASSSPQQYYEQYFGPGTRLTVT.

The CDR3 DNA reads TGTGCCAGCAGCTCCGACACGGGACTAGCGGCGGGTGAGCAGTACTTC. Its protein is CASSSDTGLAAGEQYF. This chain connects TRBV7-3 to TRBJ2-7, with 11 bases aligning to TRBD2. The germline gives CDR1 SGHTA, CDR2 FQGTGA. The CDR3 length is 16 residues. V was pared by 4 bases and J by 7 bases, with 12 bases of the junction left unmatched.

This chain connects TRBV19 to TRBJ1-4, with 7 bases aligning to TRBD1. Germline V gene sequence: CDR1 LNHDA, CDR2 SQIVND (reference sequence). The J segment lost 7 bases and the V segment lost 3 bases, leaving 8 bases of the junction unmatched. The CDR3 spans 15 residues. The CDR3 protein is CASSIRRGGGEKLFF. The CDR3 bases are TGTGCCAGTAGTATCAGGAGAGGGGGCGGTGAAAAACTGTTTTTT.

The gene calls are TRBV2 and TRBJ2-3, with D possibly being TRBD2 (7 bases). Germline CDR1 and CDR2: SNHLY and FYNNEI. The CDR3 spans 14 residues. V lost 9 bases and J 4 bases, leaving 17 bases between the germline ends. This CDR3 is CASVSGRGADTQYF. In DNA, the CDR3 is TGTGCCAGTGTGAGTGGGAGGGGGGCAGATACGCAGTATTTT.

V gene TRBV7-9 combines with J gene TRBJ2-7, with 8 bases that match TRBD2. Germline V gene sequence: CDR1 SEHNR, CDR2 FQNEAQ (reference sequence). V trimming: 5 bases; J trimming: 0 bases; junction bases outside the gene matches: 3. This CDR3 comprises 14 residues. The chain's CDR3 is CASSLLADSYEQYF. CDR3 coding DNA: TGTGCCAGCAGCCTACTAGCGGACTCCTACGAGCAGTACTTC. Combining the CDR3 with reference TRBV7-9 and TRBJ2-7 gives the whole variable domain DTGVSQNPRHKITKRGQNVTFRCDPISEHNRLYWYRQTLGQGPEFLTYFQNEAQLEKSRLLSDRFSAERPKGSFSTLEIQRTEQGDSAMYLCASSLLADSYEQYFGPGTRLTVT.

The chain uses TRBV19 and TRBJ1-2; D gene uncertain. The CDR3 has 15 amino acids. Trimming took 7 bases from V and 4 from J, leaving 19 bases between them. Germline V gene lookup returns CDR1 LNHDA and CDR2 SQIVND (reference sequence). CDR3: CASTPRRTRGYGYTF. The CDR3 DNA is TGTGCCAGTACCCCACGTCGGACGCGGGGCTATGGCTACACCTTC. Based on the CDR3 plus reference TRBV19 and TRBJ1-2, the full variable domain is DGGITQSPKYLFRKEGQNVTLSCEQNLNHDAMYWYRQDPGQGLRLIYYSQIVNDFQKGDIAEGYSVSREKKESFPLTVTSAQKNPTAFYLCASTPRRTRGYGYTFGSGTRLTVV.

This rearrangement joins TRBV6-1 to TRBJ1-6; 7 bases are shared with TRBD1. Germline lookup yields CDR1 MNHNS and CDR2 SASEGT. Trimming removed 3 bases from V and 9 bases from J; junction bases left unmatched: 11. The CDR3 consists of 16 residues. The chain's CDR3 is CASSDKKTGLGSPLHF. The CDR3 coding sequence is TGTGCCAGCAGTGACAAAAAGACAGGGTTGGGTTCACCCCTCCACTTT.

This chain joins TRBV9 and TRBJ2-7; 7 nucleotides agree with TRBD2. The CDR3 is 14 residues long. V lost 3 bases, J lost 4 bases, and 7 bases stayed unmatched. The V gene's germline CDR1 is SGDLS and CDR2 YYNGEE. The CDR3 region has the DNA TGTGCCAGCAGCGCCTATTCGGGGGGTTACGAGCAGTACTTC. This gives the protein CASSAYSGGYEQYF. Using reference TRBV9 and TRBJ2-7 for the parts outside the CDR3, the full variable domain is DSGVTQTPKHLITATGQRVTLRCSPRSGDLSVYWYQQSLDQGLQFLIQYYNGEERAKGNILERFSAQQFPDLHSELNLSSLELGDSALYFCASSAYSGGYEQYFGPGTRLTVT.

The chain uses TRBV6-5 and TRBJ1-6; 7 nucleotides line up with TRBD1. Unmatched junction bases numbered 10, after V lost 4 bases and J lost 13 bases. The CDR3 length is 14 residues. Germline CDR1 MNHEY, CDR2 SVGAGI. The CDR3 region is CASSSGTAILPLHF. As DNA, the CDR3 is TGTGCCAGCAGTTCCGGGACAGCCATTCTGCCCCTCCACTTT.

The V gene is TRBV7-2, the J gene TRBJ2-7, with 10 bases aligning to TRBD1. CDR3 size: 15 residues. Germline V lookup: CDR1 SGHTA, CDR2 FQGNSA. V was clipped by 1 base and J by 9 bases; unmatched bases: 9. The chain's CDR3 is CASSLVPTGGKVQYF. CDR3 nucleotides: TGTGCCAGCAGCTTAGTCCCGACAGGGGGCAAGGTGCAGTACTTC.

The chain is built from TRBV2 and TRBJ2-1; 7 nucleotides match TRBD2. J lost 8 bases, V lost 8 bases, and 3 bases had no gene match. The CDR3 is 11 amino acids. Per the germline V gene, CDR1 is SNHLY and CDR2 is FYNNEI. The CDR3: CASAGVDEQFF. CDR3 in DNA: TGTGCCAGCGCGGGGGTGGATGAGCAGTTCTTC.

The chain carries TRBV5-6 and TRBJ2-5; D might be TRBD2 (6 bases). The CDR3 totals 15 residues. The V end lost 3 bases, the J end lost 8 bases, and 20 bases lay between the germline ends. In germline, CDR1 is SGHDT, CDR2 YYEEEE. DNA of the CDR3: TGTGCCAGCAGCTCGACCGGGACCGGGGGTATCACCCAGTACTTC. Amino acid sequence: CASSSTGTGGITQYF.

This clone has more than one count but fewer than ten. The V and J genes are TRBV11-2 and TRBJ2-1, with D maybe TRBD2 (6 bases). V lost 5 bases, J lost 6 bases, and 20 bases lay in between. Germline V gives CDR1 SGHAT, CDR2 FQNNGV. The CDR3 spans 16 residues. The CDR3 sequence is CASSARTGTGINEQFF. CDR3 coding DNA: TGTGCCAGCAGCGCCAGAACCGGGACTGGGATCAATGAGCAGTTCTTC.